This TCR beta chain was captured by sequencing in a study of T cell responses to AZD1222 COVID-19 vaccine. Whole-study context: Investigators merged groups given second doses at roughly 4 or roughly 12 weeks.

The data were produced by immunoSEQ multiplex PCR, yet TCRdb's version contains in-frame clones alone and is incomplete. The sample comprises about 120,000 clones, around 90% of which are singletons, and approximately 10% rests with the top ten. A remark on this clone: The antigen is unknown.

Overall study findings and caveats: Unmutated variant regions are reportedly the target of nearly half of TCRs that are spike-specific. The span of vaccine-associated CD4 TCRs extended across spike, with dominance at 160-218 and 743-854. Vaccination with two AZD1222 doses was followed by a rise in Spike-specific TCR breadth and depth.

With 2 bases removed from V and 5 bases from J, the gap between germline ends came to 10 bases. The CDR3 totals 13 residues. Looked up from germline, CDR1 is SGHNT and CDR2 is YYREEE (reference sequence). This specimen was peripheral blood, taken on day 0 of AZD1222 vaccination. This chain links TRBV5-4 with TRBJ2-5; maybe TRBD1 (6 bases). This TCR derives from an adult in good health. CDR3 sequence (DNA): TGTGCCAGCAGCTTTGGGGGCGGGGAGACCCAGTACTTC. This translates into CASSFGGGETQYF. Using reference TRBV5-4 and TRBJ2-5 for the parts outside the CDR3, the full variable domain is ETGVTQSPTHLIKTRGQQVTLRCSSQSGHNTVSWYQQALGQGPQFIFQYYREEENGRGNFPPRFSGLQFPNYSSELNVNALELDDSALYLCASSFGGGETQYFGPGTRLLVL.